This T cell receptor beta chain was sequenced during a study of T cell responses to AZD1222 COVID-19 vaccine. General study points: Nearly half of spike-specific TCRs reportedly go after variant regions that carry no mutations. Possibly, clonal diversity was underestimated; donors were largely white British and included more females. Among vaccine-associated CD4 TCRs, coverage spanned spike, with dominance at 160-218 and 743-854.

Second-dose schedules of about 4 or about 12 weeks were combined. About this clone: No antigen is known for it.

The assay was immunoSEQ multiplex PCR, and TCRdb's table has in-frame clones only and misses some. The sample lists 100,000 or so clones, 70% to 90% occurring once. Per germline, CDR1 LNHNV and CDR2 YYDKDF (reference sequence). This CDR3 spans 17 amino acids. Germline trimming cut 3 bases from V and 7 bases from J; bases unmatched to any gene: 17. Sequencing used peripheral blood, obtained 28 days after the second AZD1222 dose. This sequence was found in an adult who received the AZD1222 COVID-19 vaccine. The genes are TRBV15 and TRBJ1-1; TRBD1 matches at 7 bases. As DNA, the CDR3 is TGTGCCACCAGCAGCACAGGAAGGGACAGATCTAGGGTTGAAGCTTTCTTT. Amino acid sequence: CATSSTGRDRSRVEAFF.